This T cell receptor beta chain was identified during a study of CD8 T cells in ankylosing spondylitis (dated by TCRdb to about 2017). A note on the overall study: The study profiled T cell receptor beta repertoires in healthy donors and ankylosing spondylitis patients to find disease-linked TCR variants. In total, the full study cohort was made up of 85 to 140 healthy donors and 25 ankylosing spondylitis patients. Peripheral blood was sampled, and synovial fluid was additionally collected from ankylosing spondylitis patients.

CDR1 and CDR2, per the germline V gene, are SGHTA and FQGNSA. Trimming costs V 8 bases and J 2 bases, and their ends lie 12 bases apart. The CDR3 runs 14 amino acids, cysteine and phenylalanine included. Only the CDR3 portion is preserved as DNA: 42 bases, with reading frame beginning at the first base. General conclusions and limits of the study: The disease-linked clones were reported as significantly enriched in matched synovial fluid samples from ankylosing spondylitis patients. Some TCR beta motif variants had previously been reported in synovial fluid and blood of reactive arthritis patients, which suggested common disease-initiation mechanisms. Blood from ankylosing spondylitis patients appeared to be characterized by a TCR beta motif composed of about eight highly homologous amino acid variants. A CD8+ phenotype was shown by the disease-linked clones, which were found at relatively low frequencies in peripheral blood.

Sequencing took place on an Illumina HiSeq 2500. Quantitative 5'-RACE with molecular barcodes was the method used to prepare the TCR beta libraries. As for the authors' bioinformatics: To identify disease-linked TCR variants, a new computational method was used, one built on a probabilistic model of VDJ rearrangement. TCRdb applied fastp at Q25 and MiXCR to the public reads, then kept only in-frame beta chains. Identical CDR3 proteins give one entry, which carries the most common genes and DNA. None of the V and J calls come from the authors' own analysis; TCRdb made them. Here the sample has around 540,000 distinct CDR3 sequences; roughly 13% occur a single time. The ten most abundant clones make up over 6.5% of the sample. This clonotype has a count of ten or more. Its cognate antigen has yet to be identified. It has no much larger one-base neighbor in the sample; base qualities were not kept.

The V gene is TRBV7-2 and the J gene is TRBJ1-4; possibly the D gene is TRBD1, per 5 matching bases. The specimen sequenced was blood, either unsorted or a sorted T cell fraction (not recorded which). This receptor was obtained from a male donor with ankylosing spondylitis. CDR3 reads: CASGTSGTNEKLFF. In nucleotide form, the sequence is TGTGCCAGCGGGACGTCTGGGACTAATGAAAAACTGTTTTTT. Beyond the CDR3, the reference TRBV7-2 and TRBJ1-4 genes provide the residues; the full variable domain reads: GAGVSQSPSNKVTEKGKDVELRCDPISGHTALYWYRQSLGQGLEFLIYFQGNSAPDKSGLPSDRFSAERTGGSVSTLTIQRTQQEDSAVYLCASGTSGTNEKLFFGSGTQLSVL.